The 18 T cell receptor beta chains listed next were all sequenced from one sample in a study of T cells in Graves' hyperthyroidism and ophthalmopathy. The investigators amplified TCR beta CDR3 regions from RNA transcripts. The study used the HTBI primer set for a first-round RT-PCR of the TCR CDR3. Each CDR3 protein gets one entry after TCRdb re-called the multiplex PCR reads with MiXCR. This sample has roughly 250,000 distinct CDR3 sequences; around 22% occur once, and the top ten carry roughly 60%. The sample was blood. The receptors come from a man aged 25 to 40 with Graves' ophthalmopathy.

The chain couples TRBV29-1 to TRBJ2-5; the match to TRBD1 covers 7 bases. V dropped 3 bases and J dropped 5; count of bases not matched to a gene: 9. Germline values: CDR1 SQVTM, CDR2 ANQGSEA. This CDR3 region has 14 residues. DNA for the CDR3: TGCAGCGTTGAGGCACAGGGGAGAGAGGAGACCCAGTACTTC. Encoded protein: CSVEAQGREETQYF.

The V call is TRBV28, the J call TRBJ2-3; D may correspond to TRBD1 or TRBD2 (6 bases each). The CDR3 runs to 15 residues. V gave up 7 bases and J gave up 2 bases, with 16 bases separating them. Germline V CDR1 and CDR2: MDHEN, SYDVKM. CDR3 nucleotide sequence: TGTGCCAGCACCCGAGGGGGACTCGTCACAGATACGCAGTATTTT. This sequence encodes CASTRGGLVTDTQYF.

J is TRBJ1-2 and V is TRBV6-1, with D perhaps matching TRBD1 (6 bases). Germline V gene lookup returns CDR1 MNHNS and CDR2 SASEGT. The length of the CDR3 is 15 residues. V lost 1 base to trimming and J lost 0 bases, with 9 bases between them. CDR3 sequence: CASSEVGAANYGYTF. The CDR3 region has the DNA TGTGCCAGCAGTGAAGTGGGGGCCGCTAACTATGGCTACACCTTC.

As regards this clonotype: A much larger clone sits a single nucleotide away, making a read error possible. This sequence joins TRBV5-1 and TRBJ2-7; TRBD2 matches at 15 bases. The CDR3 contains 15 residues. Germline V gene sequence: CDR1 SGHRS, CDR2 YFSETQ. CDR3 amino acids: CAGSRGLAGGSEQYF. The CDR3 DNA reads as TGCGCCGGCAGCAGGGGACTAGCGGGAGGTTCCGAGCAGTACTTC.

CDR3 region: CASSPDRSTYEQYF. For the CDR3, the DNA is TGTGCCAGCAGTCCCGACAGGTCAACTTACGAGCAGTACTTC. This chain uses TRBV6-1 with TRBJ2-7; the D gene is possibly TRBD1 (6 bases). CDR3 length equals 14 residues. V was clipped by 5 bases and J by 4 bases, with 15 bases between them. The germline V gene encodes CDR1 MNHNS and CDR2 SASEGT.

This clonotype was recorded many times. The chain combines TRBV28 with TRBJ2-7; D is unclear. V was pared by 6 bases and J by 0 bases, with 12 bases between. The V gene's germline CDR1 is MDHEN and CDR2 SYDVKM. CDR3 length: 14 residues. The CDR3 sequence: CASRVSQSSYEQYF. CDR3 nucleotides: TGTGCCAGCAGAGTTAGCCAGAGCTCCTACGAGCAGTACTTC.

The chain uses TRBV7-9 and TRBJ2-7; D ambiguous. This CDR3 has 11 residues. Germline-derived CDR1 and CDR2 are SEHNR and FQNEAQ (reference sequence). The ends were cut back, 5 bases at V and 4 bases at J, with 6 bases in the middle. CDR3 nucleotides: TGTGCCAGCAGCCAAAGGTACGAGCAGTACTTC. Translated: CASSQRYEQYF.

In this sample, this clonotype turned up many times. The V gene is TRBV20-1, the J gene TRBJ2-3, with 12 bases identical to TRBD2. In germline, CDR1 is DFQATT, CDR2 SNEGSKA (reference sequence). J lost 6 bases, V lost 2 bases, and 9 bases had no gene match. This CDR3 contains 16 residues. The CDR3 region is CSARRASGGVADTQYF. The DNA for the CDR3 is TGCAGTGCTAGAAGGGCTAGCGGGGGGGTTGCGGATACGCAGTATTTT.

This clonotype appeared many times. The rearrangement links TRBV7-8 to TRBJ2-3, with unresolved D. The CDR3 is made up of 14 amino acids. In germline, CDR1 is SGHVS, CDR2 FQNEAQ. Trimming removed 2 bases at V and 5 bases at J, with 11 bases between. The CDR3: CASSLMANRDTQYF. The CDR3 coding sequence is TGTGCCAGCAGCTTAATGGCGAACAGAGATACGCAGTATTTT.

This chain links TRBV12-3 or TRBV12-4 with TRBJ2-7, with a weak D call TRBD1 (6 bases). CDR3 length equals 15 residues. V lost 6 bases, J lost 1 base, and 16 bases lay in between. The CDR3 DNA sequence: TGTGCCAGCAGCGAGGCGTCAGGGGATTCCTACGAGCAGTACTTC. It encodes CASSEASGDSYEQYF.

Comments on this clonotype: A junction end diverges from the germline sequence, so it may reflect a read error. The CDR3 is CASSFGLAGSSYEQYF. DNA for the CDR3: TGTGCCAGCAGCTTCGGACTAGCGGGGAGCTCCTACGAGCAGTACTTC. V is TRBV5-1 and J is TRBJ2-7; 12 nucleotides align to TRBD2. This CDR3 is built from 16 residues. CDR1 SGHRS and CDR2 YFSETQ come from the germline V gene.

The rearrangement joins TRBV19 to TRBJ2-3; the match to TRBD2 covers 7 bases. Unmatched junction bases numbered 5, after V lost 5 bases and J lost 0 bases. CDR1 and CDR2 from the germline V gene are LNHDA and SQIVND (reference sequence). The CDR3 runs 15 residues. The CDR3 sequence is CASSSVGGSTDTQYF. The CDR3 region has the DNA TGTGCCAGTAGTTCGGTGGGAGGGAGCACAGATACGCAGTATTTT. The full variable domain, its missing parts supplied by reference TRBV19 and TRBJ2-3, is DGGITQSPKYLFRKEGQNVTLSCEQNLNHDAMYWYRQDPGQGLRLIYYSQIVNDFQKGDIAEGYSVSREKKESFPLTVTSAQKNPTAFYLCASSSVGGSTDTQYFGPGTRLTVL.

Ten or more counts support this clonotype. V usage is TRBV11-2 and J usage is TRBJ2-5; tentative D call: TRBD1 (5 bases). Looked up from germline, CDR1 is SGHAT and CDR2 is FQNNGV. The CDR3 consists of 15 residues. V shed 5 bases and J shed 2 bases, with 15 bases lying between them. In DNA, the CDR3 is TGTGCCAGCAGCGCAGGGTATCCCCGACAAGAGACCCAGTACTTC. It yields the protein CASSAGYPRQETQYF. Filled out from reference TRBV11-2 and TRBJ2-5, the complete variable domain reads EAGVAQSPRYKIIEKRQSVAFWCNPISGHATLYWYQQILGQGPKLLIQFQNNGVVDDSQLPKDRFSAERLKGVDSTLKIQPAKLEDSAVYLCASSAGYPRQETQYFGPGTRLLVL.

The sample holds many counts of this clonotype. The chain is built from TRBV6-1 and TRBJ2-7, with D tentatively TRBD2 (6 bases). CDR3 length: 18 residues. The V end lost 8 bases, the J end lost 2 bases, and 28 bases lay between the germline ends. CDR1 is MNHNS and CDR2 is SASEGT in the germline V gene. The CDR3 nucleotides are TGTGCCAGCTTCTCCTCCTTGGGTCCCGGGACTCGCGCCTACGAGCAGTACTTC. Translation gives CASFSSLGPGTRAYEQYF.

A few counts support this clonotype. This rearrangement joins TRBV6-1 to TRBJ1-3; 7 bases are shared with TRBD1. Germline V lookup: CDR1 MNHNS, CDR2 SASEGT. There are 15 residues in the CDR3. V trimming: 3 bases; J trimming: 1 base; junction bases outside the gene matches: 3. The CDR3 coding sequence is TGTGCCAGCAGTGAGACAGGGAAATCTGGAAACACCATATATTTT. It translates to CASSETGKSGNTIYF.

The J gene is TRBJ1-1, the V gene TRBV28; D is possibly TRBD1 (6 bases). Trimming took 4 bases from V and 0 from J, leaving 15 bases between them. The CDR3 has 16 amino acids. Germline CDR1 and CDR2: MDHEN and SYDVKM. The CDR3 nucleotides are TGTGCCAGCAGTTCGTTCGACAGGATTATGAACACTGAAGCTTTCTTT. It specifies CASSSFDRIMNTEAFF.

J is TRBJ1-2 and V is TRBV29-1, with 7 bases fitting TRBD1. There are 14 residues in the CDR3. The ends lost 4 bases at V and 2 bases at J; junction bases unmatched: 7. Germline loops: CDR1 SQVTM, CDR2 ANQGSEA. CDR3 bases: TGCAGCGTTGTTCGGGACAGCCAAAACTATGGCTACACCTTC. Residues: CSVVRDSQNYGYTF.

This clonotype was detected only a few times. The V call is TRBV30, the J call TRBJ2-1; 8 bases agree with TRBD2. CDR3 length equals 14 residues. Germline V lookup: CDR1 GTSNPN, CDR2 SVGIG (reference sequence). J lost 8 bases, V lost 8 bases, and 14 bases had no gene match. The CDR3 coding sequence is TGTGCCCGGGGTGTTGGGCTAGCGGGCGATGAGCAGTTCTTC. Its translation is CARGVGLAGDEQFF.